Listed here are 12 T cell receptor beta chains from one sample, sequenced in a study of T-cell memory formation after mild COVID-19. TCRdb reprocessed the 5' RACE reads via MiXCR and lists one record per CDR3 protein. The table has some 45,000 distinct CDR3 sequences, about 28% seen once. The sample comprised PBMCs or a T cell subset sorted from them (not recorded which). The source of these receptors is a man younger than 35 who had mild COVID-19 (a few samples of this study predate the infection). Cell type and time point are not known.

The chain is built from TRBV7-9 and TRBJ2-1; 7 bases agree with TRBD1. Germline loops: CDR1 SEHNR, CDR2 FQNEAQ (reference sequence). The CDR3 is 15 amino acids. The ends lost 1 base at V and 5 bases at J; junction bases unmatched: 5. This CDR3 reads CASSLVSTGNNEQFF. The DNA for the CDR3 is TGTGCCAGCAGCTTAGTTTCGACAGGGAACAATGAGCAGTTCTTC.

This clonotype was picked up many times. The rearrangement joins TRBV3-1 to TRBJ2-5; D is perhaps TRBD1 (5 bases). Trimming left V 0 bases short and J 3 bases short, with 11 bases between. Germline CDR1 and CDR2: LGHDT and YNNKEL (reference sequence). The CDR3 runs to 15 residues. This CDR3 reads CASSQDSGFKETQYF. The DNA for the CDR3 is TGTGCCAGCAGCCAAGATTCAGGGTTTAAAGAGACCCAGTACTTC.

The chain joins TRBV7-9 to TRBJ1-5; D call uncertain. Germline loops: CDR1 SEHNR, CDR2 FQNEAQ (reference sequence). This CDR3 is built from 14 residues. Trimming shortened V by 5 bases and J by 1 base, and 9 bases separated the two germline ends. In DNA form, the CDR3 reads TGTGCCAGCAGCGAGGCGGCGAGCAATCAGCCCCAGCATTTT. Encoded protein: CASSEAASNQPQHF. Supplemented by reference TRBV7-9 and TRBJ1-5, the full variable domain reads DTGVSQNPRHKITKRGQNVTFRCDPISEHNRLYWYRQTLGQGPEFLTYFQNEAQLEKSRLLSDRFSAERPKGSFSTLEIQRTEQGDSAMYLCASSEAASNQPQHFGDGTRLSIL.

The chain uses TRBV4-3 and TRBJ2-5, with TRBD1 matching over 9 bases. The CDR3 runs to 14 residues. Germline lookup yields CDR1 LGHNA and CDR2 YSLEER. The junction had 2 bases not matched to a gene; V was cut back by 4 bases and J by 2 bases. CDR3 residues: CASSRGTGQETQYF. The CDR3 DNA is TGCGCCAGCAGCCGGGGGACAGGGCAAGAGACCCAGTACTTC.

This clonotype was recorded at least ten times. The chain has TRBV3-1 and TRBJ2-3, with 7 nucleotides matching TRBD1. This CDR3 is built from 14 residues. Germline CDR1 and CDR2: LGHDT and YNNKEL (reference sequence). The V and J ends lost 1 base and 4 bases, in that order; junction bases with no gene match: 2. CDR3 amino acids: CASSQGDRADTQYF. The CDR3 DNA follows: TGTGCCAGCAGCCAAGGGGACAGAGCAGATACGCAGTATTTT.

The V call is TRBV5-1, the J call TRBJ1-3, with D perhaps TRBD1 (5 bases). CDR1 and CDR2 from the germline V gene are SGHRS and YFSETQ. V lost 4 bases, J lost 0 bases, and 14 bases lay in between. The CDR3 is made up of 16 amino acids. CDR3 DNA: TGCGCCAGCAGCCCAGTGGACAACACCTCTGGAAACACCATATATTTT. This translates into CASSPVDNTSGNTIYF.

V usage is TRBV5-5 and J usage is TRBJ1-2; 8 nucleotides match TRBD1. The V gene's germline CDR1 is SGHKS and CDR2 YYEKEE (reference sequence). The CDR3 totals 15 residues. V shed 2 bases, J shed 4 bases, and the junction held 7 bases outside the gene matches. Written as DNA, the CDR3 is TGTGCCAGCAGCTTAAGGACAGGGTTGGGCTATGGCTACACCTTC. It encodes CASSLRTGLGYGYTF.

This clonotype came up a few times. V is TRBV6-1 and J is TRBJ2-3; no firm D call. The CDR3 spans 12 residues. Germline CDR1 is MNHNS and CDR2 is SASEGT. The germline V and J ends were trimmed by 0 bases and 7 bases, with 5 bases remaining between them. CDR3 in amino acids: CASSEALHTQYF. The CDR3 nucleotides read TGTGCCAGCAGTGAAGCGCTTCATACGCAGTATTTT.

The chain joins TRBV10-2 to TRBJ2-2, with unresolved D. Per the germline V gene, CDR1 is WSHSY and CDR2 is SAAADI. The CDR3 totals 11 residues. V lost 3 bases to trimming and J lost 5 bases, with 1 base between them. The CDR3 DNA is TGCGCCAGCAGTGAAACCGGGGAGCTGTTTTTT. Residues: CASSETGELFF.

V usage is TRBV7-8 and J usage is TRBJ2-7; 15 bases are a match to TRBD2. V lost 5 bases, J lost 2 bases, and 4 bases stayed unmatched. The CDR3 has 16 residues. Germline lookup yields CDR1 SGHVS and CDR2 FQNEAQ. CDR3 DNA sequence: TGTGCCAGCAGCCCCTGGACTAGCGGGGGGGCCTACGAGCAGTACTTC. Translating it yields CASSPWTSGGAYEQYF. The entire variable domain, with the rest obtained from reference TRBV7-8 and TRBJ2-7, is as follows: GAGVSQSPRYKVAKRGQDVALRCDPISGHVSLFWYQQALGQGPEFLTYFQNEAQLDKSGLPSDRFFAERPEGSVSTLKIQRTQQEDSAVYLCASSPWTSGGAYEQYFGPGTRLTVT.

This clonotype occurred many times. The chain couples TRBV20-1 to TRBJ2-5, with D unresolved. Germline values: CDR1 DFQATT, CDR2 SNEGSKA (reference sequence). The ends were cut back, 1 base at V and 2 bases at J, with 11 bases in the middle. This CDR3 contains 14 residues. The CDR3 region has the DNA TGCAGTGCTAGAGGATACTCGAAGCAAGAGACCCAGTACTTC. Its translation: CSARGYSKQETQYF.

This clonotype has only a few counts. J is TRBJ2-7 and V is TRBV24-1; D gene unclear. CDR1 and CDR2 from the germline V gene are KGHDR and SFDVKD. V lost 9 bases and J 0 bases, leaving 14 bases between the germline ends. This CDR3 has 14 residues. This chain's CDR3 is CATENYTSSYEQYV. Here the CDR3 DNA reads TGTGCCACCGAAAATTACACGAGCTCCTACGAGCAGTACGTC.